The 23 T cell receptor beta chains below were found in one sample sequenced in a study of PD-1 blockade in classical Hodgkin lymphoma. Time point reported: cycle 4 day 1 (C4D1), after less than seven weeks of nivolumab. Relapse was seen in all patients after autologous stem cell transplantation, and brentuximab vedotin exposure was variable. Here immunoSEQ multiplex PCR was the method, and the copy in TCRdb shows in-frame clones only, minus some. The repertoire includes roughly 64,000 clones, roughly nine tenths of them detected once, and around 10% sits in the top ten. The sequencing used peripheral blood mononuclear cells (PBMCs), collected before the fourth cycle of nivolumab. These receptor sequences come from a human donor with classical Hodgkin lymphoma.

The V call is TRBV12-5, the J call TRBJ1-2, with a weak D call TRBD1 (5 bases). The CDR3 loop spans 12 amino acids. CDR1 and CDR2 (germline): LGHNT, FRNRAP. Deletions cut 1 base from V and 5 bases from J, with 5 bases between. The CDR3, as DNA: TGTGCTAGTGGTTTGGGACAGTATGGCTACACCTTC. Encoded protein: CASGLGQYGYTF.

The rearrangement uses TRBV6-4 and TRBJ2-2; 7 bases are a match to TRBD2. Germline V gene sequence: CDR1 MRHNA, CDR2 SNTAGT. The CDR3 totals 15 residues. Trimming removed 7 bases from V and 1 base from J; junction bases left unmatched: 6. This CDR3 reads CASTGVAGNTGELFF. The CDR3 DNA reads TGTGCCAGCACCGGCGTAGCGGGGAACACCGGGGAGCTGTTTTTT.

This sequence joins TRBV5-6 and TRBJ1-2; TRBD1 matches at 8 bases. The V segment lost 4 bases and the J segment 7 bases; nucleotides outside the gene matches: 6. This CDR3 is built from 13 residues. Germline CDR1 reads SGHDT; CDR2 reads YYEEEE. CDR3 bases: TGTGCCAGCAGCCGGACAGGGATCGGTGGCTACACCTTC. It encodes CASSRTGIGGYTF.

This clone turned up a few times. The CDR3 loop reads CASRPGQYTEAFF. The CDR3 bases are TGTGCCAGCAGACCGGGACAGTACACTGAAGCTTTCTTT. This chain connects TRBV2 to TRBJ1-1; 7 nucleotides align to TRBD1. V was pared by 6 bases and J by 3 bases, with 4 bases of the junction left unmatched. Germline V gene lookup returns CDR1 SNHLY and CDR2 FYNNEI. CDR3 length: 13 residues.

This CDR3 is CSAQRGDTQYF. The CDR3 nucleotides are TGCAGTGCTCAGAGGGGGGATACGCAGTATTTT. This chain links TRBV20-1 with TRBJ2-3; D is perhaps TRBD1 (6 bases). This CDR3 has 11 residues. The germline V gene has CDR1 DFQATT and CDR2 SNEGSKA (reference sequence). Trimming took 5 bases from V and 6 from J, leaving 9 bases between them.

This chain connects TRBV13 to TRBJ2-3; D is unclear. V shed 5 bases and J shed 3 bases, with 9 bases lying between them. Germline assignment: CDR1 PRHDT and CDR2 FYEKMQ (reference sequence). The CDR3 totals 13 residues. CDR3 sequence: CASSPITTDTQYF. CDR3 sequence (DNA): TGTGCCAGCAGCCCGATTACAACAGATACGCAGTATTTT.

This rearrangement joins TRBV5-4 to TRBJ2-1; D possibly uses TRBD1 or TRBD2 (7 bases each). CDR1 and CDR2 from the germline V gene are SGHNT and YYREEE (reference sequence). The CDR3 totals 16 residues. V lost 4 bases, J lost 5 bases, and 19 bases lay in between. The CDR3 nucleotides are TGTGCCAGCAGCCCCAACGGGGGGACAGCTAACAATGAGCAGTTCTTC. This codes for CASSPNGGTANNEQFF.

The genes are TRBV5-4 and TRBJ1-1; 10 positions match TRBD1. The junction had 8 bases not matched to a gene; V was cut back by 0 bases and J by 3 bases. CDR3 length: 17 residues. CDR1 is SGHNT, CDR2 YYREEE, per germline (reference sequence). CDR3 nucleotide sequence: TGTGCCAGCAGCTTGGCCGTACAGGACAGGGGGGACACTGAAGCTTTCTTT. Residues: CASSLAVQDRGDTEAFF.

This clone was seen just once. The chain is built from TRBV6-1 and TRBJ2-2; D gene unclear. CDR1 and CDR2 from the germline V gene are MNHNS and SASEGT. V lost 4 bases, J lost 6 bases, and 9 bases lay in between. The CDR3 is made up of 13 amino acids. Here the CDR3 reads CASSGPWAGELFF. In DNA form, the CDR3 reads TGTGCCAGCAGTGGTCCCTGGGCCGGGGAGCTGTTTTTT.

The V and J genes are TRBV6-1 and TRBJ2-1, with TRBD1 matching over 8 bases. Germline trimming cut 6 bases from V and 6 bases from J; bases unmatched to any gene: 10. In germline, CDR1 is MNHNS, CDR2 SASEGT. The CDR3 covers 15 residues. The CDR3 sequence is CASSLSRGLLNEQFF. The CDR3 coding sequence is TGTGCCAGCAGCCTTTCCAGGGGGCTTCTCAATGAGCAGTTCTTC.

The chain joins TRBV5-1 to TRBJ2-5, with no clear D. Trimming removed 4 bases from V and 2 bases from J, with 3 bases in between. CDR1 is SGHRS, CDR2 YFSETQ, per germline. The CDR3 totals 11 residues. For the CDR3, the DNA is TGCGCCAGCAGCCGACAAGAGACCCAGTACTTC. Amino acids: CASSRQETQYF.

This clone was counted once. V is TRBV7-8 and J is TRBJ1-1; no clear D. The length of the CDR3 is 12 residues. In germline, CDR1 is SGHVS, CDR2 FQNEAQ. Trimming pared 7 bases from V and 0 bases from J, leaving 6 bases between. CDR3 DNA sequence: TGTGCCAGCACCCGGATGAACACTGAAGCTTTCTTT. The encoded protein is CASTRMNTEAFF.

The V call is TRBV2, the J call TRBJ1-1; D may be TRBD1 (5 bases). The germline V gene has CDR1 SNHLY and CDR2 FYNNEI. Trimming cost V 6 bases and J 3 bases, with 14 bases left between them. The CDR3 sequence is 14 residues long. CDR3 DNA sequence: TGTGCCAGCAGCATCACCCAGGGCGACACTGAAGCTTTCTTT. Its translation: CASSITQGDTEAFF.

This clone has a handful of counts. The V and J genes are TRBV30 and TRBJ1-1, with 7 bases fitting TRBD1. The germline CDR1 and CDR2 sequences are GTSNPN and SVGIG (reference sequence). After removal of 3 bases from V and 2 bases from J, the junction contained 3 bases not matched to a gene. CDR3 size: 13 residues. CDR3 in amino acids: CAWRQGINTEAFF. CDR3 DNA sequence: TGTGCCTGGAGACAGGGGATAAACACTGAAGCTTTCTTT.

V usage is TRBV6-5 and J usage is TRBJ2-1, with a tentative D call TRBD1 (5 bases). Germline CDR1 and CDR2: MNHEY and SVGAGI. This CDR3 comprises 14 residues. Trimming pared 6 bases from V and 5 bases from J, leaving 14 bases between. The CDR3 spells CASRTPRENNEQFF. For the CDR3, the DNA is TGTGCCAGCAGAACCCCCAGGGAAAACAATGAGCAGTTCTTC.

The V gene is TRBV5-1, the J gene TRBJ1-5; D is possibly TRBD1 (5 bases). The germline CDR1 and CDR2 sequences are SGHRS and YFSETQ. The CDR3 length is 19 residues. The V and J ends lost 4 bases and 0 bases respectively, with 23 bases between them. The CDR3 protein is CASSPEGTKNQYSNQPQHF. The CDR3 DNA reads TGCGCCAGCAGCCCCGAAGGGACGAAGAATCAATATAGCAATCAGCCCCAGCATTTT.

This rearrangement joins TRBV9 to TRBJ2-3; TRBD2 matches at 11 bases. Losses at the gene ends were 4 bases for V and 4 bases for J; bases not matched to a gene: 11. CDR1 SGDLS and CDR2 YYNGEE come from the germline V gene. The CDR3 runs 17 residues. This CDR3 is CASSPRLAGPLADTQYF. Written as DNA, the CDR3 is TGTGCCAGCAGCCCCCGACTAGCGGGGCCGCTAGCAGATACGCAGTATTTT.

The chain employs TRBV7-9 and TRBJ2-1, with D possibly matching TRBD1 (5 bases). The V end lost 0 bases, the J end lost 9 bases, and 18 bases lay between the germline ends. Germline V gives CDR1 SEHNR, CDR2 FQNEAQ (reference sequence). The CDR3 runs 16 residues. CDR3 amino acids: CASSLAPSDSEGEQFF. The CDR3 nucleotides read TGTGCCAGCAGCTTAGCGCCCTCCGACAGCGAAGGTGAGCAGTTCTTC.

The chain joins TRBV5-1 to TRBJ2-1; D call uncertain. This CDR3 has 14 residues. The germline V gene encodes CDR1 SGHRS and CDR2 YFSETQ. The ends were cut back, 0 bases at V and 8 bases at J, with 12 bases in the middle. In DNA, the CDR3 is TGCGCCAGCAGCTTGGGGTACGCGACGGATGAGCAGTTCTTC. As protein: CASSLGYATDEQFF.

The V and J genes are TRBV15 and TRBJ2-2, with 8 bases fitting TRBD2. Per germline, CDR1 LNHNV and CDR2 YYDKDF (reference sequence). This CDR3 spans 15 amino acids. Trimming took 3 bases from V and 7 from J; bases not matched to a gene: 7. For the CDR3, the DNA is TGTGCCACCAGCAGGTGGCGGGGGGAGGGCGGGGAGCTGTTTTTT. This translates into CATSRWRGEGGELFF.

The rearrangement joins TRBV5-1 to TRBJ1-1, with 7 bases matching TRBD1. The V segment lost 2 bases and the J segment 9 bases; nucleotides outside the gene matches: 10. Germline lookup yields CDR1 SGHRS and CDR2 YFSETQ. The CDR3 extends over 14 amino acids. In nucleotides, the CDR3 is TGCGCCAGCAGCTTCCGGGACAGCTCGATACAAGCTTTCTTT. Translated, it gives CASSFRDSSIQAFF.

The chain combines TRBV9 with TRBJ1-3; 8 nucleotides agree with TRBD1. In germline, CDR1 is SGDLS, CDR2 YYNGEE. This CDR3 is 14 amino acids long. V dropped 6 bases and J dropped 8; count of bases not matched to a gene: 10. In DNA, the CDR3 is TGTGCCAGCACCACAGGGGGATCTGGGGACACCATATATTTT. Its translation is CASTTGGSGDTIYF. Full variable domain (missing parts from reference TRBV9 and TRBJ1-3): DSGVTQTPKHLITATGQRVTLRCSPRSGDLSVYWYQQSLDQGLQFLIQYYNGEERAKGNILERFSAQQFPDLHSELNLSSLELGDSALYFCASTTGGSGDTIYFGEGSWLTVV.

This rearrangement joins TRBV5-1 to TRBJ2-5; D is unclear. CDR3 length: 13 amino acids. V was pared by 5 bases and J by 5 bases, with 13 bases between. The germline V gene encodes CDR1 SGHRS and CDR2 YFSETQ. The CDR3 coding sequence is TGCGCCAGCAGAGACGCCCCGACGGAGACCCAGTACTTC. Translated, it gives CASRDAPTETQYF. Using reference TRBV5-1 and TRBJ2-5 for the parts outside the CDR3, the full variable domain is KAGVTQTPRYLIKTRGQQVTLSCSPISGHRSVSWYQQTPGQGLQFLFEYFSETQRNKGNFPGRFSGRQFSNSRSEMNVSTLELGDSALYLCASRDAPTETQYFGPGTRLLVL.